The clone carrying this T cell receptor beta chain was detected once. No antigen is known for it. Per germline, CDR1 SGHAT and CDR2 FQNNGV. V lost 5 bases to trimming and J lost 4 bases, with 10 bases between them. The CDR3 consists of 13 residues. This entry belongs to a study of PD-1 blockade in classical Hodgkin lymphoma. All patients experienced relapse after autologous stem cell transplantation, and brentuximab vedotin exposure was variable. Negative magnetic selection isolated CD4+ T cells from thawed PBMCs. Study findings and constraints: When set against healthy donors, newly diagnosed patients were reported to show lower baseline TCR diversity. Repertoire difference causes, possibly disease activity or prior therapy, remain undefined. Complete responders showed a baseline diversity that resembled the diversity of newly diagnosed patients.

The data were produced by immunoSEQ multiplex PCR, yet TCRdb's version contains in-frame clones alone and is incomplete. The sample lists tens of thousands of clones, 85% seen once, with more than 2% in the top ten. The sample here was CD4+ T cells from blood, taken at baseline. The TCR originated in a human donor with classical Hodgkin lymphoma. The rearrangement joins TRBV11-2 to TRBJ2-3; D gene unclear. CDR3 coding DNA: TGTGCCAGCAGCCTTCCACCCGCAGATACGCAGTATTTT. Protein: CASSLPPADTQYF. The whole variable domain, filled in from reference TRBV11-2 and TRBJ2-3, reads EAGVAQSPRYKIIEKRQSVAFWCNPISGHATLYWYQQILGQGPKLLIQFQNNGVVDDSQLPKDRFSAERLKGVDSTLKIQPAKLEDSAVYLCASSLPPADTQYFGPGTRLTVL.